One and the same sample provided the 28 T cell receptor beta chains below, sequenced in a study of blood T cells in healthy people across ages. The use of a sample-barcoded 5' primer and a J-beta primer mix characterized a second PCR of about 6 to 11 cycles. From the 5' RACE reads, TCRdb called clonotypes with MiXCR, one entry per CDR3 protein. Here the sample spans roughly 1.5 million distinct CDR3 sequences, roughly 43% being singletons. Sequencing input: blood. The source of these receptors is a woman younger than 35 in good health.

This clonotype was counted many times. This rearrangement joins TRBV12-5 to TRBJ2-1; maybe TRBD2 (5 bases). V dropped 4 bases and J dropped 0 bases, with 10 bases sitting between them. CDR3 length: 15 residues. The germline V gene has CDR1 LGHNT and CDR2 FRNRAP. CDR3 DNA sequence: TGTGCTAGTGGTTCCGCCCGGGACTCCTACAATGAGCAGTTCTTC. This encodes CASGSARDSYNEQFF.

In its sample, this clonotype was seen many times. A junction boundary mismatches the germline segment, possibly from a read error. The chain combines TRBV12-3 or TRBV12-4 with TRBJ2-1, with D possibly matching TRBD2 (5 bases). The CDR3 has 13 residues. CDR3 in DNA: TGTGCCAGCAGCTTAGCGAGCTACAATGAGCAGTTCTTC. Translated: CASSLASYNEQFF.

There are a few counts of this clonotype. V gene TRBV4-2 combines with J gene TRBJ2-3, with D perhaps TRBD1 or TRBD2 (5 bases each). V lost 3 bases and J lost 5, with 15 bases in between. The CDR3 spans 15 residues. Germline V gene sequence: CDR1 LGHNA, CDR2 YNFKEQ. CDR3 DNA: TGTGCCAGCAGCCAGCCGGGGCTAGCCGAAGATACGCAGTATTTT. Protein: CASSQPGLAEDTQYF.

The genes are TRBV5-1 and TRBJ2-1; the D gene is possibly TRBD1 (6 bases). Germline V gene sequence: CDR1 SGHRS, CDR2 YFSETQ. Trimming took 3 bases from V and 7 from J, leaving 11 bases between them. CDR3 length: 13 residues. DNA for the CDR3: TGCGCCAGCAGCTGGACAGAGAAAAATGAGCAGTTCTTC. Translation: CASSWTEKNEQFF.

This clonotype has more than one count but fewer than ten. CDR3 sequence reads: CASRSAAYEQYF. DNA of the CDR3: TGTGCCAGCAGGTCCGCGGCCTACGAGCAGTACTTC. The genes are TRBV12-3 or TRBV12-4 and TRBJ2-7, with D unclear. V gave up 6 bases and J gave up 2 bases, with 8 bases separating them. CDR3 size: 12 residues.

The V gene is TRBV7-9, the J gene TRBJ2-5, with TRBD2 matching 13 bases. TRBJ2-7 explains the end of the DNA better; the J call may be wrong. The CDR3 contains 16 residues. Germline CDR1 reads SEHNR; CDR2 reads FQNEAQ (reference sequence). CDR3 region: CASSPGLAGDRNEQYF. CDR3 sequence (DNA): TGTGCCAGCAGCCCAGGACTAGCGGGAGATCGTAACGAGCAGTACTTC.

The chain uses TRBV21-1 and TRBJ1-1; TRBD1 is the table's D call, not checked against the DNA. TRBV21-1 constitutes a pseudogene. This CDR3 is built from 17 residues. CDR3 amino acids: CASSPSRGPGGCTEAFF. The CDR3 DNA reads as TGTGCCAGCAGCCCCTCAAGAGGACCAGGGGGATGCACTGAAGCTTTCTTT.

The rearrangement joins TRBV20-1 to TRBJ1-3; weak D call: TRBD1 (5 bases). The CDR3 totals 16 residues. Trimming pared 6 bases from V and 4 bases from J, leaving 22 bases between. Germline V CDR1 and CDR2: DFQATT, SNEGSKA (reference sequence). The CDR3 loop reads CSAGSRDPGSGNTIYF. CDR3 in DNA: TGCAGTGCCGGCTCCCGGGACCCGGGCAGCGGAAACACCATATATTTT.

This sequence joins TRBV7-2 and TRBJ2-3; tentative D call: TRBD1 (6 bases). Trimming shortened V by 0 bases and J by 6 bases, and 13 bases separated the two germline ends. The CDR3 is made up of 15 amino acids. CDR1 and CDR2 (germline): SGHTA, FQGNSA. The CDR3 protein is CASSLARTRGDTQYF. Written as DNA, the CDR3 is TGTGCCAGCAGCTTAGCCAGGACGAGGGGGGATACGCAGTATTTT.

This rearrangement joins TRBV12-3 or TRBV12-4 to TRBJ2-1; D remains ambiguous. The CDR3 extends over 14 amino acids. Trimming stripped 6 bases from V and 5 bases from J, with 14 bases between. CDR3 coding DNA: TGTGCCAGCAGCTCCCCTCCGGAAAACAATGAGCAGTTCTTC. Translation gives CASSSPPENNEQFF.

The chain employs TRBV6-2 or TRBV6-3 and TRBJ2-1, with 9 positions matching TRBD2. The germline gives CDR1 MNHEY, CDR2 SVGEGT. This CDR3 has 15 amino acids. The V gene end was trimmed by 2 bases and the J gene end by 5 bases; junction bases not matched to a gene: 4. Here the CDR3 reads CASSYSWTSDNEQFF. The DNA for the CDR3 is TGTGCCAGCAGTTACAGCTGGACTAGCGACAATGAGCAGTTCTTC.

The chain joins TRBV9 to TRBJ2-3; no clear D gene. Germline CDR1 reads SGDLS; CDR2 reads YYNGEE. Trimming cost V 4 bases and J 0 bases, with 12 bases left between them. This CDR3 region has 15 residues. The CDR3 region is CASSPRRFSTDTQYF. DNA of the CDR3: TGTGCCAGCAGCCCGCGACGCTTTAGCACAGATACGCAGTATTTT.

V and J are TRBV20-1 and TRBJ2-1, with no clear D. This CDR3 region has 10 residues. Trimming took off 6 bases at V and 9 bases at J, with 9 bases between the two ends. The germline CDR1 and CDR2 sequences are DFQATT and SNEGSKA (reference sequence). This CDR3 reads CSAMHGEQFF. CDR3 nucleotide sequence: TGCAGTGCCATGCACGGTGAGCAGTTCTTC.

Only a few counts were recorded for this clonotype. V and J are TRBV6-1 and TRBJ1-2; D call uncertain. Germline CDR1 MNHNS, CDR2 SASEGT. Deletions cut 4 bases from V and 5 bases from J, with 8 bases between. The CDR3 length is 12 residues. The CDR3 sequence is CASSGNQYGYTF. The CDR3, as DNA: TGTGCCAGCAGTGGGAACCAATATGGCTACACCTTC.

Only a few counts were recorded for this clonotype. The rearrangement uses TRBV27 and TRBJ2-3; 12 bases fit TRBD2. Per the germline V gene, CDR1 is MNHEY and CDR2 is SMNVEV (reference sequence). This CDR3 comprises 14 residues. The V and J ends lost 6 bases and 5 bases, in that order; junction bases with no gene match: 3. For the CDR3, the DNA is TGTGCCAGCAGGCTAGCGGGGGGGGGAGATACGCAGTATTTT. This codes for CASRLAGGGDTQYF.

There are a few counts of this clonotype. This chain joins TRBV6-5 and TRBJ1-4; D call uncertain. Germline CDR1 and CDR2: MNHEY and SVGAGI. Deletions cut 6 bases from V and 5 bases from J, with 10 bases between. The CDR3 runs to 13 residues. The CDR3 bases are TGTGCCAGCAGCAGACGGGTAAATGAAAAACTGTTTTTT. This sequence encodes CASSRRVNEKLFF.

The gene calls are TRBV6-6 and TRBJ1-1; TRBD1 is a possible D gene (5 bases). Germline V gene sequence: CDR1 MNHNY, CDR2 SVGAGI (reference sequence). The length of the CDR3 is 17 residues. Trimming took 6 bases from V and 1 from J, leaving 21 bases between them. In nucleotides, the CDR3 is TGTGCCAGCAGCTTGGGGGGAGGGCCTCCTGCGAACACTGAAGCTTTCTTT. This translates into CASSLGGGPPANTEAFF.

The rearrangement joins TRBV7-2 to TRBJ2-1; the D gene could be TRBD1 or TRBD2 (5 bases each). V lost 5 bases and J lost 9, with 17 bases in between. The CDR3 contains 14 residues. Germline lookup yields CDR1 SGHTA and CDR2 FQGNSA. The CDR3 is CASSTGTASVEQFF. The DNA of the CDR3 is TGTGCCAGCAGCACCGGGACGGCCTCAGTTGAGCAGTTCTTC.

The chain recombines TRBV4-3 with TRBJ2-7; a possible D gene is TRBD2 (6 bases). V was clipped by 6 bases and J by 1 base, with 19 bases between them. This CDR3 contains 16 residues. CDR1 and CDR2 from the germline V gene are LGHNA and YSLEER. The CDR3: CASSTKRGGGSYEQYF. The CDR3 coding sequence is TGCGCCAGCAGTACTAAAAGGGGTGGGGGGTCCTACGAGCAGTACTTC.

At least ten counts were recorded for this clonotype. The V call is TRBV11-1, the J call TRBJ1-2, with D perhaps TRBD1 (6 bases). The germline gives CDR1 SGHAT, CDR2 FQDESV (reference sequence). The CDR3 runs to 14 residues. Trimming removed 0 bases from V and 5 bases from J, with 10 bases in between. For the CDR3, the DNA is TGTGCCAGCAGCTTAGCCCTCACAGGGTATGGCTACACCTTC. It codes for CASSLALTGYGYTF.

This clonotype appeared a few times. This chain uses TRBV6-2 or TRBV6-3 with TRBJ2-5; the match to TRBD2 covers 11 bases. Trimming at V came to 5 bases and at J to 6 bases, leaving 11 bases not matched to a gene. The CDR3 is made up of 16 amino acids. Per the germline V gene, CDR1 is MNHEY and CDR2 is SVGEGT. CDR3 sequence: CASSTLTSGGLKTQYF. The CDR3 DNA reads TGTGCCAGCAGTACCCTCACTAGCGGGGGACTAAAGACCCAGTACTTC.

This clonotype was recorded a few times. The genes are TRBV27 and TRBJ2-1; 9 nucleotides match TRBD1. The J segment lost 6 bases and the V segment lost 7 bases, leaving 10 bases of the junction unmatched. From germline, CDR1 is MNHEY and CDR2 SMNVEV (reference sequence). The CDR3 covers 15 residues. The CDR3 DNA is TGTGCCAGCATGATAGGACAGGGGCTGGGCAATGAGCAGTTCTTC. Protein: CASMIGQGLGNEQFF.

The chain joins TRBV5-1 to TRBJ2-1, with 8 bases that match TRBD2. This CDR3 region has 15 residues. The germline V gene encodes CDR1 SGHRS and CDR2 YFSETQ. J was trimmed by 0 bases and V by 4 bases; bases with no gene match: 3. The CDR3 sequence is CASSERESSYNEQFF. For the CDR3, the DNA is TGCGCCAGCAGCGAGCGGGAGAGCTCCTACAATGAGCAGTTCTTC.

This clonotype showed up just a few times. The V call is TRBV10-2, the J call TRBJ2-2; a weak D match, TRBD2 (7 bases). CDR3 length: 15 residues. V lost 4 bases and J 7 bases, leaving 16 bases between the germline ends. Per the germline V gene, CDR1 is WSHSY and CDR2 is SAAADI. The CDR3 here is CASSARGAIFGELFF. The CDR3 DNA is TGCGCCAGCAGTGCCCGGGGGGCAATTTTCGGGGAGCTGTTTTTT.

This chain connects TRBV5-1 to TRBJ1-2; the D gene is possibly TRBD1 (5 bases). CDR1 SGHRS and CDR2 YFSETQ come from the germline V gene. V was trimmed by 0 bases and J by 5 bases, leaving 17 bases between them. This CDR3 spans 16 amino acids. CDR3 residues: CASSLVGDGSRYGYTF. In DNA, the CDR3 is TGCGCCAGCAGCTTGGTCGGGGACGGCAGTCGTTATGGCTACACCTTC.

CDR3: CSAIPGQGTDTQYF. The CDR3 DNA reads as TGCAGTGCAATACCGGGACAGGGCACAGATACGCAGTATTTT. The chain links TRBV20-1 to TRBJ2-3; TRBD1 agrees at 8 bases. Looked up from germline, CDR1 is DFQATT and CDR2 is SNEGSKA (reference sequence). The CDR3 contains 14 residues. Trimming cost V 6 bases and J 1 base; bases outside gene matches: 6.

This clonotype was found a few times. The chain joins TRBV6-5 to TRBJ2-7; D may be TRBD1 (5 bases). V lost 3 bases and J lost 4, with 13 bases in between. Germline CDR1 reads MNHEY; CDR2 reads SVGAGI. The CDR3 is 14 amino acids. CDR3 in DNA: TGTGCCAGCAGTTATTTTAACCAGGGATACGAGCAGTACTTC. It specifies CASSYFNQGYEQYF.

This clonotype was detected a few times. The chain combines TRBV7-2 with TRBJ2-7, with 8 nucleotides matching TRBD2. V lost 0 bases to trimming and J lost 3 bases; unmatched junction nucleotides: 16. Germline V gene sequence: CDR1 SGHTA, CDR2 FQGNSA. The CDR3 spans 19 residues. As DNA, the CDR3 is TGTGCCAGCAGCTTAGCCCTTCGGGGGGGACAAGGGGGAAACTACGAGCAGTACTTC. Translated, it gives CASSLALRGGQGGNYEQYF.